This T cell receptor beta chain was identified during a study of blood T cell repertoires in COVID-19. In this sample, this clone turned up once. The protocol was immunoSEQ multiplex PCR, while the TCRdb copy is restricted to in-frame clones and leaves out a portion. The top ten clones hold 15% to 20% of a sample with 200,000 or so clones, roughly 84% of them seen once. The TCR sequence derives from a man over 45 with COVID-19, enrolled during active disease. The material sequenced was peripheral blood.

The CDR3 DNA sequence: TGTGCCAGCAGCCATCCGGACAGGGGAGATTCACCCCTCCACTTT. Translating gives CASSHPDRGDSPLHF. V usage is TRBV4-2 and J usage is TRBJ1-6; TRBD1 matches at 9 bases. Germline lookup yields CDR1 LGHNA and CDR2 YNFKEQ. Trimming cost V 3 bases and J 8 bases; bases outside gene matches: 5. CDR3 length equals 15 residues.